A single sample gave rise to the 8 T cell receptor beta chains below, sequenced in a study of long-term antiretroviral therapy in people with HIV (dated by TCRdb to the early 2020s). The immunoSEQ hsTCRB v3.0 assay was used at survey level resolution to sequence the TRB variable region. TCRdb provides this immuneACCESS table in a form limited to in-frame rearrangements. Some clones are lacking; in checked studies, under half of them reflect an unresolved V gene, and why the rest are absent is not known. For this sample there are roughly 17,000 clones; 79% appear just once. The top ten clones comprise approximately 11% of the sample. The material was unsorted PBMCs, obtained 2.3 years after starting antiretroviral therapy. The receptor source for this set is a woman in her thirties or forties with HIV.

The CDR3 DNA follows: TGTGCCAGTAGTATTATGACAGGGAGCTCCTACGAGCAGTACTTC. Protein: CASSIMTGSSYEQYF. The chain carries TRBV19 and TRBJ2-7; the match to TRBD1 covers 7 bases. The CDR3 runs 15 residues. Germline V gives CDR1 LNHDA, CDR2 SQIVND (reference sequence). The ends lost 3 bases at V and 0 bases at J; junction bases unmatched: 5.

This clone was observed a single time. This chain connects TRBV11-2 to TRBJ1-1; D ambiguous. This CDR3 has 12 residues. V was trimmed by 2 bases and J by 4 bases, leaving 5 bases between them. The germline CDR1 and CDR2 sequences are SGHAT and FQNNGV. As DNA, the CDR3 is TGTGCCAGCAGCTTATCAGGCACTGAAGCTTTCTTT. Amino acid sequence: CASSLSGTEAFF.

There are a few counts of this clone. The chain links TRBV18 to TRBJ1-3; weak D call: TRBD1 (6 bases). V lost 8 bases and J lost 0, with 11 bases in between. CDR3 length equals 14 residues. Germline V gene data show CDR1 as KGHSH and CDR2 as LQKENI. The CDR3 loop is CASQSDSSGNTIYF. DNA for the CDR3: TGTGCCAGCCAATCGGACAGCTCTGGAAACACCATATATTTT.

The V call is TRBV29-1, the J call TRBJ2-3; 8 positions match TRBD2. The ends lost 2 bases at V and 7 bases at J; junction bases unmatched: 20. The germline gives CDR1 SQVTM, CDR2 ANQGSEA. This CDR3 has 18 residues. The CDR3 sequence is CSVEILAGLSNFMNTQYF. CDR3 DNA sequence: TGCAGCGTTGAAATCTTAGCGGGACTTTCGAACTTTATGAATACGCAGTATTTT.

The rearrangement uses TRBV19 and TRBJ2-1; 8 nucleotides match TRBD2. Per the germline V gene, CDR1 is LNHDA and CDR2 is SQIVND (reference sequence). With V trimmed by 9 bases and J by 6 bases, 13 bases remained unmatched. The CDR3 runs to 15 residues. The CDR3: CASHPGGLASNEQFF. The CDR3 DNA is TGTGCCAGCCACCCGGGGGGGCTAGCCTCCAATGAGCAGTTCTTC.

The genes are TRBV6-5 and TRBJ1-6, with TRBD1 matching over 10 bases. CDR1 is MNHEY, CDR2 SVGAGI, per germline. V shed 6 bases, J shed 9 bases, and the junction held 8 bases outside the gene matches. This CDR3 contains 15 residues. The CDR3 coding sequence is TGTGCCAGCAGCCAGGGACAGGGGCTTCGTTCACCCCTCCACTTT. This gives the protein CASSQGQGLRSPLHF.

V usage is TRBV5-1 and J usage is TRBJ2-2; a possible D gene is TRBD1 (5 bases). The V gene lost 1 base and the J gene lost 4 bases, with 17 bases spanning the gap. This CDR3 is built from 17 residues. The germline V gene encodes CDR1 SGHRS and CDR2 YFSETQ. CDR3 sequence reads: CASSLQGPLGSTGELFF. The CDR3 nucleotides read TGCGCCAGCAGCTTGCAGGGTCCTTTAGGTTCCACCGGGGAGCTGTTTTTT.

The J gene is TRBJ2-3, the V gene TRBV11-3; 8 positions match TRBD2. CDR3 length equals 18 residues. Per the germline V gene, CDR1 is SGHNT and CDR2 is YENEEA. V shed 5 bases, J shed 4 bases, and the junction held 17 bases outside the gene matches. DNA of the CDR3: TGTGCCAGCAGCACAGAAGCGGGAGAGAAATTCGTTCCAGATACGCAGTATTTT. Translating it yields CASSTEAGEKFVPDTQYF.